What follows are 26 T cell receptor beta chains derived from one specimen sequenced in a study of T cell responses to AZD1222 COVID-19 vaccine. Here immunoSEQ multiplex PCR was the method, and the copy in TCRdb shows in-frame clones only, minus some. The sample includes roughly 140,000 clones, 75% to 90% of them seen just once. This material consisted of peripheral blood, taken 28 days after the second AZD1222 dose. The source of these receptors is an adult who received the AZD1222 COVID-19 vaccine.

The chain has TRBV6-2 or TRBV6-3 and TRBJ1-5, with unresolved D. The V gene lost 2 bases and the J gene lost 1 base, with 9 bases spanning the gap. This CDR3 spans 15 amino acids. The germline gives CDR1 MNHEY, CDR2 SVGEGT. CDR3 coding DNA: TGTGCCAGCAGTTACGTGCAGGACAGCAATCAGCCCCAGCATTTT. Encoded protein: CASSYVQDSNQPQHF.

This clone was seen more than once but under ten times. The V call is TRBV3-1 (or the pseudogene TRBV3-2), the J call TRBJ1-4, with unresolved D. In germline, CDR1 is LGHDT, CDR2 YNNKEL (reference sequence). The CDR3 has 12 residues. The V end was cut by 2 bases, the J end by 7 bases, with 5 bases between. CDR3 nucleotide sequence: TGTGCCAGCAGCCAATACAGTGAAAAACTGTTTTTT. Amino acid sequence: CASSQYSEKLFF.

The chain uses TRBV5-1 and TRBJ1-1, with a tentative D call TRBD1 (5 bases). The V end was cut by 0 bases, the J end by 1 base, with 16 bases between. This CDR3 is built from 17 residues. Germline V gene lookup returns CDR1 SGHRS and CDR2 YFSETQ. In DNA, the CDR3 is TGCGCCAGCAGCTTGGCCGGGGGTGAGGACGGGAACACTGAAGCTTTCTTT. It is translated as CASSLAGGEDGNTEAFF.

The gene calls are TRBV10-3 and TRBJ2-5; D is undetermined. The CDR3 spans 14 residues. V was shortened by 0 bases and J by 0 bases, with 5 bases between the two germline ends. Per germline, CDR1 ENHRY and CDR2 SYGVKD. In DNA, the CDR3 is TGTGCCATCAGTGAGTCCCCGAACCAAGAGACCCAGTACTTC. Encoded protein: CAISESPNQETQYF.

The chain carries TRBV3-1 (or the pseudogene TRBV3-2) and TRBJ1-1, with unresolved D. The ends were cut back, 4 bases at V and 0 bases at J, with 9 bases in the middle. CDR1 and CDR2 from the germline V gene are LGHDT and YNNKEL (reference sequence). This CDR3 comprises 14 residues. This CDR3 is CASSLWTLNTEAFF. The CDR3 nucleotides are TGTGCCAGCAGCCTTTGGACCCTGAACACTGAAGCTTTCTTT.

This clone was detected a few times. The rearrangement joins TRBV28 to TRBJ1-5; 7 positions agree with TRBD1. Trimming at V came to 5 bases and at J to 1 base, leaving 5 bases not matched to a gene. This CDR3 contains 15 residues. The V gene's germline CDR1 is MDHEN and CDR2 SYDVKM. For the CDR3, the DNA is TGTGCCAGCAGTACCACAGGGGCGAGCAATCAGCCCCAGCATTTT. Encoded protein: CASSTTGASNQPQHF.

The chain recombines TRBV7-3 with TRBJ2-5, with 7 bases identical to TRBD1. The V gene end was trimmed by 0 bases and the J gene end by 2 bases; junction bases not matched to a gene: 3. The CDR3 length is 15 residues. Looked up from germline, CDR1 is SGHTA and CDR2 is FQGTGA. The CDR3 protein is CASSLTGTAQETQYF. The CDR3 DNA reads as TGTGCCAGCAGCTTAACGGGGACAGCTCAAGAGACCCAGTACTTC.

This chain connects TRBV19 to TRBJ1-1, with TRBD1 identical over 7 bases. The germline V gene has CDR1 LNHDA and CDR2 SQIVND (reference sequence). This CDR3 comprises 15 residues. J gave up 2 bases and V 5 bases, and 8 bases lay outside the gene matches. The CDR3 is CASSGRTGENTEAFF. The CDR3 nucleotides are TGTGCCAGTAGTGGCCGCACAGGGGAAAACACTGAAGCTTTCTTT.

This chain uses TRBV13 with TRBJ2-3; maybe TRBD2 (6 bases). Trimming stripped 2 bases from V and 5 bases from J, with 11 bases between. This CDR3 spans 14 amino acids. The germline V gene has CDR1 PRHDT and CDR2 FYEKMQ (reference sequence). CDR3 sequence reads: CASSLRRLVDTQYF. CDR3 nucleotides: TGTGCCAGCAGCTTAAGGAGACTAGTAGATACGCAGTATTTT.

This clone has a handful of counts. The V and J genes are TRBV2 and TRBJ2-7; 10 bases are a match to TRBD1. From germline, CDR1 is SNHLY and CDR2 FYNNEI. This CDR3 spans 15 amino acids. The J segment lost 4 bases and the V segment lost 5 bases, leaving 8 bases of the junction unmatched. The CDR3 loop is CASSQDRGRGYEQYF. CDR3 DNA: TGTGCCAGCAGTCAGGACAGGGGGAGAGGATACGAGCAGTACTTC.

The CDR3: CASSLVGFEQYV. The CDR3 DNA sequence: TGTGCCAGCAGCTTAGTAGGCTTCGAGCAGTACGTC. The chain combines TRBV5-6 with TRBJ2-7; D gene ambiguous. The V end was cut by 2 bases, the J end by 6 bases, with 9 bases between. The CDR3 is made up of 12 amino acids. The germline gives CDR1 SGHDT, CDR2 YYEEEE.

This clone was seen just once. The chain has TRBV11-2 and TRBJ2-1; tentative D call: TRBD2 (6 bases). Trimming took off 5 bases at V and 13 bases at J, with 24 bases between the two ends. The germline gives CDR1 SGHAT, CDR2 FQNNGV. This CDR3 is 15 amino acids long. The CDR3 nucleotides read TGTGCCAGCAGCCCCTTTACCGGGACTTCGATGGTTCAGTTCTTC. The encoded protein is CASSPFTGTSMVQFF.

The chain carries TRBV6-5 and TRBJ2-7, with 9 bases identical to TRBD1. The CDR3 has 14 residues. Unmatched junction bases numbered 7, after V lost 7 bases and J lost 3 bases. From germline, CDR1 is MNHEY and CDR2 SVGAGI. This CDR3 is CASITDRGGYEQYF. Here the CDR3 DNA reads TGTGCCAGCATTACGGACAGGGGAGGCTACGAGCAGTACTTC.

V and J are TRBV7-9 and TRBJ1-2; TRBD1 matches 8 bases. J gave up 6 bases and V 3 bases, and 3 bases lay outside the gene matches. This CDR3 contains 13 residues. CDR1 SEHNR and CDR2 FQNEAQ come from the germline V gene (reference sequence). In DNA, the CDR3 is TGTGCCAGCAGCTTGGACAGGGCGCATGGCTACACCTTC. Translated: CASSLDRAHGYTF.

The chain combines TRBV6-2 or TRBV6-3 with TRBJ2-2; D gene unclear. CDR1 MNHEY and CDR2 SVGEGT come from the germline V gene. Trimming cost V 0 bases and J 1 base, with 6 bases left between them. The CDR3 extends over 15 amino acids. The CDR3 sequence: CASSYSGVNTGELFF. CDR3 coding DNA: TGTGCCAGCAGTTACTCCGGCGTGAACACCGGGGAGCTGTTTTTT.

The CDR3 DNA sequence: TGTGCCAGCAGCCAAGTAAGGTCAGCCGGCGGGCAGCCCCAGCATTTT. As protein: CASSQVRSAGGQPQHF. The chain employs TRBV4-2 and TRBJ1-5; D ambiguous. The length of the CDR3 is 16 residues. Germline values: CDR1 LGHNA, CDR2 YNFKEQ. V was clipped by 1 base and J by 7 bases, with 17 bases between them.

The chain has TRBV7-3 and TRBJ2-2; the match to TRBD2 covers 10 bases. CDR3 length: 17 amino acids. Germline CDR1 SGHTA, CDR2 FQGTGA. Unmatched junction bases numbered 7, after V lost 2 bases and J lost 4 bases. DNA of the CDR3: TGTGCCAGCAGCTTACTGGCTAGCGGGAGTTCCACCGGGGAGCTGTTTTTT. Translating gives CASSLLASGSSTGELFF.

This chain connects TRBV9 to TRBJ2-2, with D maybe TRBD2 (6 bases). This CDR3 has 17 residues. The V end lost 0 bases, the J end lost 0 bases, and 12 bases lay between the germline ends. Germline assignment: CDR1 SGDLS and CDR2 YYNGEE. This CDR3 reads CASSVASGVPNTGELFF. The CDR3 DNA reads as TGTGCCAGCAGCGTAGCTTCGGGGGTCCCGAACACCGGGGAGCTGTTTTTT. The full variable domain, its missing parts supplied by reference TRBV9 and TRBJ2-2, is DSGVTQTPKHLITATGQRVTLRCSPRSGDLSVYWYQQSLDQGLQFLIQYYNGEERAKGNILERFSAQQFPDLHSELNLSSLELGDSALYFCASSVASGVPNTGELFFGEGSRLTVL.

This clone has only one observation. CDR3 nucleotide sequence: TGCAGCGTGCAGGGCGGGACTAGCGGGTCCCACTACGAGCAGTACGTC. The encoded protein is CSVQGGTSGSHYEQYV. The chain recombines TRBV29-1 with TRBJ2-7; 12 nucleotides align to TRBD2. The CDR3 has 16 residues. The junction had 12 bases not matched to a gene; V was cut back by 6 bases and J by 3 bases. Looked up from germline, CDR1 is SQVTM and CDR2 is ANQGSEA.

The chain employs TRBV12-3 or TRBV12-4 and TRBJ1-3; D call uncertain. The ends were cut back, 7 bases at V and 4 bases at J, with 11 bases in the middle. The CDR3 is 13 amino acids. The CDR3 DNA is TGTGCCAGCACTCCCACGGGCGGAAACACCATATATTTT. Residues: CASTPTGGNTIYF.

This clone was seen just once. V and J are TRBV19 and TRBJ2-1; either TRBD1 or TRBD2 may fit D (5 bases each). There are 16 residues in the CDR3. From germline, CDR1 is LNHDA and CDR2 SQIVND (reference sequence). Trimming left V 5 bases short and J 6 bases short, with 20 bases between. Here the CDR3 reads CASSDPRGDLGNEQFF. Here the CDR3 DNA reads TGTGCCAGTAGTGACCCTAGAGGGGATCTAGGCAATGAGCAGTTCTTC.

The gene calls are TRBV7-2 and TRBJ1-1; D is perhaps TRBD1 (6 bases). This CDR3 has 14 residues. Germline CDR1 SGHTA, CDR2 FQGNSA. The V and J ends lost 6 bases and 6 bases respectively, with 17 bases between them. CDR3 protein: CASRRGAGVAEAFF. The CDR3 nucleotides read TGTGCCAGCAGGCGGGGGGCCGGGGTGGCTGAAGCTTTCTTT.

J is TRBJ2-1 and V is TRBV13; a weak D match, TRBD1 (6 bases). The CDR3 is 14 residues long. Germline CDR1 is PRHDT and CDR2 is FYEKMQ (reference sequence). V lost 5 bases to trimming and J lost 4 bases, with 12 bases between them. The CDR3 loop reads CASSTTQGYNEQFF. The CDR3 DNA reads as TGTGCCAGCAGCACAACTCAGGGGTACAATGAGCAGTTCTTC.

The rearrangement uses TRBV10-1 and TRBJ1-1, with D unresolved. Trimming shortened V by 3 bases and J by 4 bases, and 12 bases separated the two germline ends. Germline lookup yields CDR1 WNHNN and CDR2 SYGVQD (reference sequence). CDR3 length: 14 amino acids. This CDR3 reads CASSEGGPSTEAFF. DNA for the CDR3: TGCGCCAGCAGTGAAGGCGGGCCCAGCACTGAAGCTTTCTTT.

The rearrangement links TRBV28 to TRBJ2-3, with 7 bases that match TRBD2. The V and J ends lost 3 bases and 1 base, in that order; junction bases with no gene match: 4. Germline V gene sequence: CDR1 MDHEN, CDR2 SYDVKM. This CDR3 is built from 15 residues. CDR3 DNA: TGTGCCAGCAGTTTCCTAGCGGAGGGCACAGATACGCAGTATTTT. Translation: CASSFLAEGTDTQYF. Together with reference TRBV28 and TRBJ2-3, the CDR3 gives the full variable domain: DVKVTQSSRYLVKRTGEKVFLECVQDMDHENMFWYRQDPGLGLRLIYFSYDVKMKEKGDIPEGYSVSREKKERFSLILESASTNQTSMYLCASSFLAEGTDTQYFGPGTRLTVL.

V and J are TRBV5-6 and TRBJ1-2; no reliable D call. This CDR3 comprises 11 residues. The germline V and J ends were trimmed by 0 bases and 7 bases, with 4 bases remaining between them. Germline CDR1 SGHDT, CDR2 YYEEEE. CDR3 sequence: CASSLGLGYTF. In DNA form, the CDR3 reads TGTGCCAGCAGCTTGGGGCTTGGCTACACCTTC.